What follows describes a single T cell receptor beta chain. Its antigen has not been determined. Base qualities are not at hand, and no much larger clone is one base apart. Hyperthyroidism patients were newly diagnosed, were aged 18 to 65 years, and had a disease duration under 2 months. Patients with other autoimmune diseases, uncontrolled infections, pregnancy or lactation were excluded. Clinical symptoms, serum thyroxine, TRAb, thyroid ultrasound and orbital computed tomography were used for diagnosis. Trizol reagent was used to extract the total RNA, and its quality was then checked on an Agilent 2100 Bioanalyzer. According to the germline V gene, CDR1 reads SGHVS and CDR2 reads FQNEAQ. Ends trimmed: V by 5 bases, J by 2 bases; bases unmatched to a gene: 5. From the cysteine through the phenylalanine, the CDR3 covers 14 amino acids. The read is trimmed to its CDR3 DNA, 42 bases read in frame from base 1.

These data belong to a study of Graves' ophthalmopathy and Graves' hyperthyroidism listed by TCRdb under 2018. Looking at the study overall: A patient counted as having stable hyperthyroidism if there was no progression to ophthalmopathy within 18 months of follow-up. The study used TCR beta repertoire signatures to distinguish Graves' ophthalmopathy from Graves' hyperthyroidism and to predict progression to ophthalmopathy. In total, around 140 blood samples were TCR-sequenced: some 40 ophthalmopathy, under 80 hyperthyroidism and some 17 hyperthyroidism-to-ophthalmopathy patients. To explore V-J signatures distinguishing ophthalmopathy from hyperthyroidism, a discovery set of roughly 98 patients (roughly 44 ophthalmopathy, roughly 56 stable hyperthyroidism) was enrolled. An independent validation cohort was composed of 18 to 20 hyperthyroidism patients and around 15 patients who later progressed from hyperthyroidism to ophthalmopathy. In six hyperthyroidism patients, T-cell repertoires of thyroid tissue and blood were compared. Following sample collection, hyperthyroidism patients were given methimazole at a starting dose of 30 mg daily, and ophthalmopathy patients were given high-dose intravenous methylprednisolone. Points the paper makes about the study in general: Sample size was not statistically predetermined, and group allocation was not concealed from the investigators. In validation, the model predicted ophthalmopathy progression with 70.59% sensitivity and 72.22% specificity; some 13 predicted patients were CT-confirmed with GO in a median of around 6.5 months. Ophthalmopathy was separated from stable hyperthyroidism by the 13-signature model with about 88% sensitivity and roughly 82% specificity in cross-validation and with 80%/75% in the test set. Most of the expanded thyroid clonotypes with a frequency above 0.001 were also detected in blood, and it was suggested that the thyroid immune response may be reflected by blood repertoires.

TCR beta CDR3 regions were amplified from RNA transcripts for repertoire sequencing. The first round was an RT-PCR using HTBI primers with the Qiagen OneStep RT-PCR kit, and this first round was followed by a second-round multiplex PCR, then size selection and purification. Libraries were sequenced on an Illumina HiSeq2000 using paired-end 100 bp reads. Under the source paper's analysis protocol: SOAPnuke was used to process the reads, removing any read that contained adapters or uncalled bases, had a mean Phred below 15, or lacked an exact match to the constant primer or identifier. COPE v1.2.5 was used to merge the high-quality paired reads. Clonotypes were defined as unique nucleotide sequences and were aligned to IMGT TRB V, D and J references using MiTCR v1.1. Analysis was restricted to V-J combinations with a frequency above 0.0001, which covered just over 98% of repertoires. For each V-J combination, a TCR clonal expansion and chaos score was defined as F50 clonal expansion divided by the chaos observed in the TCRdist matrix. Features were reduced by Welch's t-statistics and random forest to more than 10 V-J combinations, which fed a naive Bayes classifier. The similarity between thyroid and blood repertoires was quantified using the Morisita-Horn index. The public reads were quality trimmed at Q25 with fastp and then assembled into clones with MiXCR by TCRdb, keeping productive beta chains. Every distinct CDR3 protein forms one entry, paired with its most common genes and DNA. TCRdb's processing, not the authors' own work, is the source of the V and J calls. This sample lists about 600,000 distinct CDR3 sequences; 35% to 45% were detected once. The ten largest account for about 4.6% of the sample.

Sequencing was done on a sample of peripheral blood or thyroid tissue (not recorded which). This chain is built from TRBV7-8 and TRBJ2-7; 8 central bases correspond to TRBD1. The TCR sequence derives from an adult man with Graves' hyperthyroidism. The CDR3 protein: CASSPHRGTYEQYF. The bases read TGTGCCAGCAGCCCACACAGGGGGACCTACGAGCAGTACTTC.